The source of this T cell receptor (beta chain) is a study of T cells in Graves' hyperthyroidism and ophthalmopathy. Researchers took RNA transcripts and amplified the TCR beta CDR3 regions from them. Carried out on the TCR CDR3, a first-round RT-PCR used the HTBI primer set. One entry per CDR3 protein, called by TCRdb with MiXCR from the multiplex PCR reads. The sample records 550,000 to 600,000 distinct CDR3 sequences, roughly 50% being singletons. This CDR3 is built from 14 residues. With 8 bases removed from V and 7 bases from J, the gap between germline ends came to 18 bases. The chain joins TRBV12-3 or TRBV12-4 to TRBJ1-3; D is undetermined. Sequencing was performed on peripheral blood or thyroid tissue (not recorded which). The source is an adult woman with Graves' disease, either hyperthyroidism or ophthalmopathy (not recorded which). The DNA of the CDR3 is TGTGCCAGCTCCTCAAGTGTTCGGAGGAACACCATATATTTT. It codes for CASSSSVRRNTIYF.